This entry concerns a single T cell receptor beta chain. No antigen is known for it. The V and J ends lost 1 base and 5 bases respectively, with 11 bases between them. The CDR3 consists of 14 residues. The germline V gene encodes CDR1 SGHVS and CDR2 FQNEAQ. The data stem from a study of cytomegalovirus exposure and HLA in healthy donors. The PCR employed 60 Vbeta primers together with 13 Jbeta primers. Measured with immunoSEQ multiplex PCR; TCRdb has only the in-frame clones, and not every one. Of over 150,000 clones listed, about 76% are singletons. Findings and limits, study-wide: Researchers left out some V segments, among them TRBV6-2 and TRBV6-3, as indistinguishable. Roughly uniform sequencing depth across donors was assumed, possibly incorrectly. Researchers counted around 160 TCR beta chains as cytomegalovirus-associated.

This sequence was found in a young man in good health and CMV-seropositive. This chain connects TRBV7-8 to TRBJ1-2, with a weak D call TRBD1 (5 bases). Source material: PBMCs. The CDR3 region is CASSLGDGGYGYTF. The DNA of the CDR3 is TGTGCCAGCAGCTTAGGGGATGGGGGGTATGGCTACACCTTC.